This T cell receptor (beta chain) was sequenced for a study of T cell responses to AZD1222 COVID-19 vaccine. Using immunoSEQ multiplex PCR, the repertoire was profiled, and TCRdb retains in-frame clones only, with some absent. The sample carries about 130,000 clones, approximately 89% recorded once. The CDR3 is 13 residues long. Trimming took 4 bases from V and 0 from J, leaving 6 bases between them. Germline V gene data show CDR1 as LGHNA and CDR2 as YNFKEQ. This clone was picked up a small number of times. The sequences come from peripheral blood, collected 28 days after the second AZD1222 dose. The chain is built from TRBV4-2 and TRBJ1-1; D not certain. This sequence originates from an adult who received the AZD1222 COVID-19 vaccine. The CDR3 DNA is TGTGCCAGCAGCCCAGATATGAACACTGAAGCTTTCTTT. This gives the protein CASSPDMNTEAFF.